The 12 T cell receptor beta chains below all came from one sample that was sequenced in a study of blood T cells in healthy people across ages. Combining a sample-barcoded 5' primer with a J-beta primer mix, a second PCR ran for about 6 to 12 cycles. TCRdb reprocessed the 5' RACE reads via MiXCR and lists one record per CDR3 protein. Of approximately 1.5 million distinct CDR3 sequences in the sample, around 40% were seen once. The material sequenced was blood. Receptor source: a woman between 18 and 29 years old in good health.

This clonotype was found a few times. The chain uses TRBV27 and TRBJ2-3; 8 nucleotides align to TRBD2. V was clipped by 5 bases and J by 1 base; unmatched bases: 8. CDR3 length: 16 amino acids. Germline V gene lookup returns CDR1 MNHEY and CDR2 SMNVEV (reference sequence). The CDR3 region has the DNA TGTGCCAGCAGTACTAGCGGCCATACGGGCACAGATACGCAGTATTTT. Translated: CASSTSGHTGTDTQYF.

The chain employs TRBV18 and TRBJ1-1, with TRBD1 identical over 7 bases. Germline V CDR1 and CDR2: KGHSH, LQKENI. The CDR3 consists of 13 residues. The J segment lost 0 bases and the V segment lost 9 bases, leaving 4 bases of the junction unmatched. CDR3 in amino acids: CASGQALNTEAFF. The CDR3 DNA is TGTGCCAGTGGACAGGCCTTGAACACTGAAGCTTTCTTT.

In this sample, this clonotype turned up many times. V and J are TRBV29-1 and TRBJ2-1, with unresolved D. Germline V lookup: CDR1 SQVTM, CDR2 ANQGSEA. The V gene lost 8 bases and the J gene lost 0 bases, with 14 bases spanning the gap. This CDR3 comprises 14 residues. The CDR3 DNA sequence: TGCAGCACATCAGCGTTTAGCTCCTACAATGAGCAGTTCTTC. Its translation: CSTSAFSSYNEQFF.

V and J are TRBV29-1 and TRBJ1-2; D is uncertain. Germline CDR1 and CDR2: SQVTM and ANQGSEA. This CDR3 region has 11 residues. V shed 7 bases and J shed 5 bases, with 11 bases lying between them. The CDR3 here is CSADIAYGYTF. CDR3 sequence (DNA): TGCAGCGCCGACATAGCGTATGGCTACACCTTC. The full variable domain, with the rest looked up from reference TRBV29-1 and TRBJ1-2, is SAVISQKPSRDICQRGTSLTIQCQVDSQVTMMFWYRQQPGQSLTLIATANQGSEATYESGFVIDKFPISRPNLTFSTLTVSNMSPEDSSIYLCSADIAYGYTFGSGTRLTVV.

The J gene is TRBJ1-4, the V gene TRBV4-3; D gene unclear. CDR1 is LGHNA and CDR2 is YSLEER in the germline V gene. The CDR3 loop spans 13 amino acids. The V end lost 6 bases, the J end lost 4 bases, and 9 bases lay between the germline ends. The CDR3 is CASSQSFNEKLFF. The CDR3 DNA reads TGCGCCAGCAGTCAGAGCTTTAATGAAAAACTGTTTTTT.

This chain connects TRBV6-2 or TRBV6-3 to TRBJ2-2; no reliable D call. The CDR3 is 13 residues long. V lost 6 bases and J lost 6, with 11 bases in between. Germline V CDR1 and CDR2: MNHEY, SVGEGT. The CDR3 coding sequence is TGTGCCAGCAGCATAGGTGGAGCCGGGGAGCTGTTTTTT. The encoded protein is CASSIGGAGELFF.

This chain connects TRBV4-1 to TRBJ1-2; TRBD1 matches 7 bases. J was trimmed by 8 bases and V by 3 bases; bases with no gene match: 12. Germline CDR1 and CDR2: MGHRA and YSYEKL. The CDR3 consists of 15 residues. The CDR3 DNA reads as TGCGCCAGCAGCCACCCAACGGGACAGAGGCAGGGCTACACCTTC. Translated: CASSHPTGQRQGYTF.

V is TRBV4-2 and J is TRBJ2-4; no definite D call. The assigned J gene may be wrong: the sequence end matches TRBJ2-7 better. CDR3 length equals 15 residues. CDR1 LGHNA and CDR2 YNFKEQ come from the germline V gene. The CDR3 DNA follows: TGTGCCAGCAGCCACCCAGGAGCAGTTAGTACCGAGCAGTACTTC. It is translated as CASSHPGAVSTEQYF.

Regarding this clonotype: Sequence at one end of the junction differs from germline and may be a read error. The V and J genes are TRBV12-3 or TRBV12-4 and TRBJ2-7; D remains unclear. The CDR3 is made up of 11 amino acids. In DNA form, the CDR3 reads TGTGCCAGCAATTTACGGAGTGAGCAGTACTTC. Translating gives CASNLRSEQYF.

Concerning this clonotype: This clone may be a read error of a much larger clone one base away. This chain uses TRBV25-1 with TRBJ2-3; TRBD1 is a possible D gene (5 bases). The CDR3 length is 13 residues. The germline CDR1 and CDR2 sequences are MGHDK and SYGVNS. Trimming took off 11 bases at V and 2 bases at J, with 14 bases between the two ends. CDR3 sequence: CAPAPTVTDTQYF. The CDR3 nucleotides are TGTGCCCCCGCCCCGACAGTCACAGATACGCAGTATTTT.

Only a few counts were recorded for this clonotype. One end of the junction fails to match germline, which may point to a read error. The CDR3 is CSVDAQGTQYF. The CDR3 DNA sequence: TGCAGCGTTGATGCCCAAGGGACCCAGTACTTC. The chain carries TRBV29-1 and TRBJ2-5; D ambiguous. The germline V gene encodes CDR1 SQVTM and CDR2 ANQGSEA. There are 11 residues in the CDR3.

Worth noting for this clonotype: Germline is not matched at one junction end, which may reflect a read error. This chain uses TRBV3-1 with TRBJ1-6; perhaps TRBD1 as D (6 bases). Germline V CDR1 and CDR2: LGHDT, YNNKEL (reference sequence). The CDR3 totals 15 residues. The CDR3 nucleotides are TGTGCCAGCAGCCAAGACAGGGGCAATAATTCACCCCCCCACTTT. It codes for CASSQDRGNNSPPHF.